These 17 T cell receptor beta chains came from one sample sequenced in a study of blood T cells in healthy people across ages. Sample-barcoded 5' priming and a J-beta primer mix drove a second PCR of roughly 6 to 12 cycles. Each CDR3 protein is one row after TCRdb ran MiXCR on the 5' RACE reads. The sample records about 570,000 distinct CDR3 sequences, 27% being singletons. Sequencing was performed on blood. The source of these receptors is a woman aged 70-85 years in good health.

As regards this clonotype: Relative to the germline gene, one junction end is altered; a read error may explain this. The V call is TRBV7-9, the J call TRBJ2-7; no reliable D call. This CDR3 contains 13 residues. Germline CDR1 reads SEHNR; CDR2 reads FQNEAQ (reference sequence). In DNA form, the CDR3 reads TGTGCCAGCAGCTGGACCAGTTCCTGCGAGCAGTACTTC. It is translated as CASSWTSSCEQYF.

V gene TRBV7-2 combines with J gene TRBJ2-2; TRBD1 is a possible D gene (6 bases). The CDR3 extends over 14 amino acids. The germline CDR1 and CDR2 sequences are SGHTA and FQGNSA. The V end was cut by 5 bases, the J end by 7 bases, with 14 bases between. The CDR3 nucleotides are TGTGCCAGCAGCCAAACCCAGGGGATCGGGGAGCTGTTTTTT. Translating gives CASSQTQGIGELFF. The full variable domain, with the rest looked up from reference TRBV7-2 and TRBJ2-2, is GAGVSQSPSNKVTEKGKDVELRCDPISGHTALYWYRQSLGQGLEFLIYFQGNSAPDKSGLPSDRFSAERTGGSVSTLTIQRTQQEDSAVYLCASSQTQGIGELFFGEGSRLTVL.

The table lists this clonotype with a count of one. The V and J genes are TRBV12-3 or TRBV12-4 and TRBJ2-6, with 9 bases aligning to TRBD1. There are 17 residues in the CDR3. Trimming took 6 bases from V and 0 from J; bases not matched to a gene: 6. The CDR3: CASSPGQGGSGANVLTF. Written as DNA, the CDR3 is TGTGCCAGCAGCCCGGGACAGGGCGGCTCTGGGGCCAACGTCCTGACTTTC.

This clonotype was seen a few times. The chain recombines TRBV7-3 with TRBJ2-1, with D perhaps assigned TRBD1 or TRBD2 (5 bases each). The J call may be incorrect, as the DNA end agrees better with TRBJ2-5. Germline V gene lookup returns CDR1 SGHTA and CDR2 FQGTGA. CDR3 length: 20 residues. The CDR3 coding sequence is TGTGCCAGCAGTCTGAGGGGTCCAGGAAACCCCGAAAGGTGGAAAGAGACCCAGTACTTC. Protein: CASSLRGPGNPERWKETQYF.

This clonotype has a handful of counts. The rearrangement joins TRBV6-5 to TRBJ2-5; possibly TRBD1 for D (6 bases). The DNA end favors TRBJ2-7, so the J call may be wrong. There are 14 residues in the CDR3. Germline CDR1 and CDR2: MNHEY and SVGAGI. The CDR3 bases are TGTGCCAGCAGTACTCAGGGGACATCGGGCGAGCAGTACTTC. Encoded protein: CASSTQGTSGEQYF.

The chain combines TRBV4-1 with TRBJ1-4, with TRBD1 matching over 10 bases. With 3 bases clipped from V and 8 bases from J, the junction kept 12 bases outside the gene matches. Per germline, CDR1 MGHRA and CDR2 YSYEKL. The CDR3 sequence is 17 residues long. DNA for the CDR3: TGCGCCAGCAGCCAGACCTTGCCGGGACAGGGGAACGAAAAACTGTTTTTT. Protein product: CASSQTLPGQGNEKLFF.

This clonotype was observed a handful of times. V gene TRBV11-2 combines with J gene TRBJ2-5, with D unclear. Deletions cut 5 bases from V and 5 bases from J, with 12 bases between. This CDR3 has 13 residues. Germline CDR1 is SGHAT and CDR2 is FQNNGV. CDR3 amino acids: CASSQVPYETQYF. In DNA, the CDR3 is TGTGCCAGCAGCCAGGTGCCTTACGAGACCCAGTACTTC.

The CDR3 bases are TGTGCCAGCAGTGAAAGGGGTTTTGGGACAGGGACATACGAGCAGTACTTC. It translates to CASSERGFGTGTYEQYF. The gene calls are TRBV6-1 and TRBJ2-7; 9 bases map to TRBD1. The CDR3 is 17 amino acids. From germline, CDR1 is MNHNS and CDR2 SASEGT. V trimming: 2 bases; J trimming: 4 bases; junction bases outside the gene matches: 12.

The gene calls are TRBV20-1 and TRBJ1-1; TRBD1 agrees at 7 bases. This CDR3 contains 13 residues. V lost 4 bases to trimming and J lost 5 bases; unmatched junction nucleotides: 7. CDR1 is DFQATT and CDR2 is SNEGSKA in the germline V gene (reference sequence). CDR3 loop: CSAKYRGGTEAFF. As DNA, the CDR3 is TGCAGTGCTAAGTACAGGGGAGGAACTGAAGCTTTCTTT.

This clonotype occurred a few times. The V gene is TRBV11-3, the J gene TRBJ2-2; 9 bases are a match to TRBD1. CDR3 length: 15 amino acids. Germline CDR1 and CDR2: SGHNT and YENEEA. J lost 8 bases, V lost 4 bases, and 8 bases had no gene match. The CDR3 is CASSSTGTGKGELFF. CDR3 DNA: TGTGCCAGCAGCTCAACCGGGACAGGGAAGGGGGAGCTGTTTTTT.

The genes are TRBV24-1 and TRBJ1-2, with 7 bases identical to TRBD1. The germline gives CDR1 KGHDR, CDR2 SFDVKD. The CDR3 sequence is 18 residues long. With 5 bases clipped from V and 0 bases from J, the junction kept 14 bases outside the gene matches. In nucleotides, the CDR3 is TGTGCCACCAGTGGTCGACAGGGACTAGACTCGGCTAACTATGGCTACACCTTC. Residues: CATSGRQGLDSANYGYTF.

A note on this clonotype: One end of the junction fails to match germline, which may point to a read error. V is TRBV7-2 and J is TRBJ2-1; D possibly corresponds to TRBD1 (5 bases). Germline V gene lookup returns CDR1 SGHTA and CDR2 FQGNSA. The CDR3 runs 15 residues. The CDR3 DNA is TGTGCCAGCAGCTCGTCAGGGCGCGACCCGTTCCTGATACGCTTC. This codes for CASSSSGRDPFLIRF.

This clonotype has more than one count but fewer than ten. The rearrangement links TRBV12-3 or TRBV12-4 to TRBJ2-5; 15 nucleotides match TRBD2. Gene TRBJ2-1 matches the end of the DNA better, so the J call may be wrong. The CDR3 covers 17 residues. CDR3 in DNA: TGTGCCAGCAGCCCATGGACTAGCGGGGGGGTCTACAATGAGCAGTTCTTC. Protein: CASSPWTSGGVYNEQFF.

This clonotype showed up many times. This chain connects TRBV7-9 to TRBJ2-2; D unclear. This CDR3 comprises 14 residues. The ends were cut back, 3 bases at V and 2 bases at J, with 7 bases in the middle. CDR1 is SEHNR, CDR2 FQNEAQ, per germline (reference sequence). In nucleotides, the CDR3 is TGTGCCAGCAGCTTTGGAAGCAACACCGGGGAGCTGTTTTTT. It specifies CASSFGSNTGELFF.

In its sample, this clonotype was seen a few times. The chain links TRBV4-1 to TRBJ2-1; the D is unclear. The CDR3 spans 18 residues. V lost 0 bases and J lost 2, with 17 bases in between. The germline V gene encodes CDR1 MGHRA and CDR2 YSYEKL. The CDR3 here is CASSQDGFPPGPYNEQFF. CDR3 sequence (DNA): TGCGCCAGCAGCCAAGATGGGTTCCCGCCCGGGCCCTACAATGAGCAGTTCTTC.

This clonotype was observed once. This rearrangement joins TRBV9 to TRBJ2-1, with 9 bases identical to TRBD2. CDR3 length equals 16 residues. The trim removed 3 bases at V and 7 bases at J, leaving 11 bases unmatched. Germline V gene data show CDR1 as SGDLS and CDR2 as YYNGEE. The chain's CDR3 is CASSGHPGLAFNEQFF. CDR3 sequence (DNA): TGTGCCAGCAGCGGACACCCGGGACTAGCATTTAATGAGCAGTTCTTC.

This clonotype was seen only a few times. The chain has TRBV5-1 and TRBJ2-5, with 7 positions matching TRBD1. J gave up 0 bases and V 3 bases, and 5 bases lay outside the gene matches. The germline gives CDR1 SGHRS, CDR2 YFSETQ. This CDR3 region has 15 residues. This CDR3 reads CASSWLGTDQETQYF. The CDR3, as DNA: TGCGCCAGCAGCTGGCTCGGGACAGACCAAGAGACCCAGTACTTC.